The text below deals with one T cell receptor beta chain. Its antigen remains unidentified. Qualities for individual bases were not recorded, and no much larger clone is one base off. The data are from a study of cytomegalovirus exposure and HLA in healthy donors (dated 2017 in TCRdb). Study-wide context: An earlier analysis of under 600 of the donors reported 276 Gb of sequence data and 117 million unique TCR beta sequences from 150 million to 200 million T cells. Every discovery cohort repertoire had been produced on one sequencing platform. Of the 350 to 400 genotyped donors, about 84% fell in the genetic ancestry cluster associated with self-reported Caucasian donors. A later analysis re-analyzed previously published TCR beta repertoires from roughly 600 donors and added high-resolution HLA genotyping to study TCR occurrence patterns. The study used immunosequencing to profile the T cell repertoires of approximately 630 subjects and linked those repertoires to cytomegalovirus serostatus. Among some 410 genotyped donors of the cohort, an average of roughly 230,000 unique TCR beta nucleotide sequences was sequenced per donor, of which about 18% were non-productive. In an earlier analysis of roughly 580 of the donors, high-throughput TCR beta sequencing was used to judge whether each TCR beta V gene segment behaved as functional or pseudogenic. Rather than drawing on any new phenotypic data, the later analysis identified candidate immune exposures from TCR beta sequences and the way those sequences occurred across donors. Donor age, sex, ethnicity and CMV serostatus were compiled alongside the repertoire data. About 300 gigabases of sequencing data and tens of millions of unique TCR sequences were included in an early release covering over 600 HLA-typed donors. Typing coverage differed by locus: A, B, C, DRB1 and DQB1 were typed in roughly 620-640 donors, DQA1 in 522, DPA1 in 600 to 610, and DPB1 in roughly 470. The aim of the study was to test whether cataloging public T cell receptors could identify signatures of past pathogen exposure. In a later genetic analysis, genome-wide SNP genotypes for about 55% of the 666 donors were used, and that subset was treated as a discovery cohort. HLA typing included class I and class II loci at four-digit resolution. The study combined high-throughput TCR immunosequencing, statistical association of individual TCRs with disease status, and machine learning to predict cytomegalovirus infection status. About five DR-DQ haplotypes were treated as single units for association and clustering because of strong linkage in the cohort. A separate validation cohort of some 130 different subjects was used in addition to the 666-subject first cohort. The paper's findings and limits, for the study overall: A later analysis found that HLA-associated TCR beta chains were more clonally expanded and had lower generation probabilities than equally common non-associated chains. Because some donors lacked HLA typing at each locus, the association tests relied only on the typed subset. A later genetic analysis associated a missense DCLRE1C variant with V-gene and J-gene trimming of TCR beta chains, and an independent cohort replicated the association. When HLA alleles, especially DR and DQ, strongly co-occurred, TCR associations were difficult to assign to individual alleles. In a later analysis, TCR association rates were found to vary across HLA loci, with the most associated TCRs seen for DRB1 alleles and the fewest for HLA-C alleles. Sequencing depth was assumed to be roughly uniform across donors in the presence/absence analyses, though that assumption may not hold. Three of the identified cytomegalovirus-associated TCR beta chains were confirmed in vitro to be specific for cytomegalovirus antigens. Most TCR sequences were seen in very few donors, while some public TCRs were found in many individuals. Several of the top co-occurrence clusters appeared to be linked to parvovirus B19, influenza, CMV and Epstein-Barr virus, according to a later analysis. Correlated functional status among segregating V segments might reflect linkage disequilibrium, but an unknown experimental factor could not be ruled out. According to a later genetic analysis, donors in an Asian-associated ancestry cluster had fewer N-insertions in productive TCRs than the approximately 610-donor mean. The only immune exposure information available for the cohort was CMV serostatus. A total of fewer than 200 TCR beta chains were listed by the study as associated with cytomegalovirus. This cohort had only TCR beta chains sequenced, and the lack of alpha or paired-chain data limited which features could be detected. In an earlier analysis of approximately 590 of the donors, most TCR beta V segments appeared in productive rearrangements about 87% or about 30% of the time, broadly matching IMGT annotations. The earlier analysis of nearly 600 of the donors excluded 15 to 20 rarely observed V segments, including chromosome 9 orphons, because counts were too low. The classifier was reported to diagnose cytomegalovirus status with high specificity and sensitivity in both the original and validation cohorts. It was suggested by the authors that the approach could potentially be generalized to other disease states and immunological phenotypes. Some IMGT-functional V segments, including TRBV6-2 and TRBV6-3, could not be distinguished by the 87-base-pair reads and were therefore excluded. At a false discovery rate of 0.05, a later analysis linked fewer than 20,000 TCR beta sequences to specific HLA alleles. A further reported finding was that TCR beta sequences accurately predicted the HLA-A and HLA-B alleles for most subjects in the first cohort. Most CMV-associated TCR beta chains appeared to be HLA-restricted in a later analysis, and the HLA associations seemed to be driven largely by CMV exposure. The sequencing pipeline was judged likely to have produced a cluster of highly shared sequence variants as a technical artifact.

Library prep was done by the immunoSEQ multiplex PCR assay. A mixture of 60 forward primers for TCR Vbeta segments and 13 reverse primers for TCR Jbeta segments was used in the multiplex PCR. A multiplex PCR assay on genomic DNA amplified the CDR3 region of rearranged TCR beta genes. On the Illumina HiSeq System, the amplified TCR beta libraries were sequenced as 87-base-pair reads. In the authors' own workflow: Across the 670 or so repertoires, a later analysis counted 60 million to 90 million unique TCR beta chains, 8.5 million to 12 million of which were shared by at least two donors. Raw reads were error-corrected and collapsed into unique sequences by a nearest-neighbor algorithm in which closely related sequences were merged to remove PCR and sequencing errors. To assign V, D and J gene segments, CDR3 sequences were aligned to IMGT reference sequences. For a sequence to be retained, at least a six-nucleotide match to both a V gene segment and a J gene segment was required. Rearrangements were classified as productive when the CDR3 lacked stop codons and remained in frame with V and J, and all other rearrangements were classified as non-productive. Following IMGT convention, CDR3 was defined as the stretch from the second conserved V-encoded cysteine up to the conserved J-encoded phenylalanine. In an earlier analysis of 500 to 650 of the donors, sequences lacking an unambiguous match to a single V gene segment were excluded. An earlier analysis of just under 600 of the donors called V segments functional above 56.7% productive rearrangements and segregating when the between-donor standard deviation exceeded 5%. A statistical classification framework was built to diagnose cytomegalovirus status from the catalog of TCR beta chain sequences. V and J gene assignment, in a later analysis, came from comparing TCR nucleotide sequences with IMGT/GENE-DB human TR gene sequences. The TCRdist pipeline was used in a later analysis to assign CDR3 sequences and most-parsimonious VDJ recombination scenarios. In a later analysis, every TCR beta chain was defined by the combination of its CDR3 amino acid sequence and its V-gene family, and reads without a unique V-gene family were dropped. As a way to deal with suspected cross-contamination and a sequencing artifact, a later analysis dropped hundreds of nucleotide sequences that were highly shared and had low generation probability. For each public chain, a later analysis derived a clonal expansion index from normalized ranks of inferred template counts within each repertoire. Generation probabilities in a later analysis came from a VDJ recombination model fitted to out-of-frame rearrangements, and those results were checked against IGoR. In a later analysis, TCR-TCR, TCR-HLA and TCR-CMV co-occurrence was scored with hypergeometric tests, and a repertoire-size bias correction was applied to TCR pairs. A later analysis estimated false discovery rates by permuting HLA or CMV assignments 20 times. In a later analysis, co-occurring TCRs were grouped using DBSCAN, and TCRdist sequence similarity was added for clustering within HLA-allele-positive subsets. Co-occurrence clustering excluded repertoires with fewer than 30,000 or more than 120,000 public chains, plus five with anomalous nucleotide sharing. TCRdb provides this immuneACCESS table in a form limited to in-frame rearrangements. Some clones are lacking; in checked studies, under half of them reflect an unresolved V gene, and why the rest are absent is not known. V, J and clone size are taken as reported in that table, and D and trimming were inferred from the DNA itself. For this sample there are around 140,000 clones; 60% to 85% appear just once. Less than 2% of the sample is in the top ten clones.

The germline V gene (reference sequence) specifies LNHDA as CDR1 and SQIVND as CDR2. The V end loses 6 bases and the J end loses 4 bases, and a stretch of 13 bases separates them. From its cysteine to its phenylalanine, the CDR3 spans 14 amino acids. Of the read, only the CDR3 DNA is kept; its 42 bases are in frame from base 1. The cohort was made up of around 720 healthy bone marrow donors. All cohort members were sampled while nominally healthy, although unrecorded immune exposures were likely present. The donor tested CMV seronegative and was one of the 352 seronegative cohort members. A peripheral blood sample was collected from each donor, and TCR beta sequencing was performed on peripheral blood mononuclear cells. The Qiagen DNeasy Blood Extraction Kit was used to extract genomic DNA from the blood cell samples.

Sequenced material: PBMCs. The TCR comes from a woman under 30 in good health and CMV-seronegative. The chain is assembled from TRBV19 and TRBJ1-5, with TRBD1 perhaps the D gene, on 6 matching bases. The nucleotides are TGTGCCAGTAGCCAGGGGACCCAGAATCAGCCCCAGCATTTT. This codes for CASSQGTQNQPQHF.